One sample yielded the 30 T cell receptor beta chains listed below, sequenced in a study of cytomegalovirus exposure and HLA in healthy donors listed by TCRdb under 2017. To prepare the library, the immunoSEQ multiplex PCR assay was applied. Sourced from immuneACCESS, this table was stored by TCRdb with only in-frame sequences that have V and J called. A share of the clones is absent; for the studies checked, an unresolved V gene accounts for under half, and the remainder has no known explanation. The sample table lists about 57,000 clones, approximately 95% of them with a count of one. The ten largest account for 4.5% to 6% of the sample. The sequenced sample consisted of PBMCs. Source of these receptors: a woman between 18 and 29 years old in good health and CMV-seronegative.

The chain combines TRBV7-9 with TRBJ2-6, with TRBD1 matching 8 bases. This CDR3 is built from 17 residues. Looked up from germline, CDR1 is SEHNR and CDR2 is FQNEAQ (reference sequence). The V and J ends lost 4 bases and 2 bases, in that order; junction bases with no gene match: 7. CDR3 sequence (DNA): TGTGCCAGCAGCTCCCGCCAGGGGGCGACTGGGGCCAACGTCCTGACTTTC. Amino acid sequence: CASSSRQGATGANVLTF.

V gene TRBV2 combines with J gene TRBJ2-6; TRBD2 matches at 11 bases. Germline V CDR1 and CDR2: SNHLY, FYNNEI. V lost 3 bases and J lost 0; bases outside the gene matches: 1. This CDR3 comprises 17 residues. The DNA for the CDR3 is TGTGCCAGCAGTGAGACTAGCGGGAACTCTGGGGCCAACGTCCTGACTTTC. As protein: CASSETSGNSGANVLTF. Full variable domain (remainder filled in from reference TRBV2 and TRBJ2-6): EPEVTQTPSHQVTQMGQEVILRCVPISNHLYFYWYRQILGQKVEFLVSFYNNEISEKSEIFDDQFSVERPDGSNFTLKIRSTKLEDSAMYFCASSETSGNSGANVLTFGAGSRLTVL.

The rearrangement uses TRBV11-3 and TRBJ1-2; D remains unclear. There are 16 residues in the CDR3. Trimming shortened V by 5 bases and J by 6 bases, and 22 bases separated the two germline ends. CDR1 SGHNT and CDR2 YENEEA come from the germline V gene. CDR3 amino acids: CASSVNSQWSIHGYTF. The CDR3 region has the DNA TGTGCCAGCAGCGTTAACTCCCAATGGAGTATCCATGGCTACACCTTC.

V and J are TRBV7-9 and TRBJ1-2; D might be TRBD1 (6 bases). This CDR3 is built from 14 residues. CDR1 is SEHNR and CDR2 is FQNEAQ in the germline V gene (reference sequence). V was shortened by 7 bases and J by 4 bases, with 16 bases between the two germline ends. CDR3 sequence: CASTDRSPLYGYTF. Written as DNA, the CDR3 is TGTGCCAGCACCGACAGGTCTCCCCTCTATGGCTACACCTTC.

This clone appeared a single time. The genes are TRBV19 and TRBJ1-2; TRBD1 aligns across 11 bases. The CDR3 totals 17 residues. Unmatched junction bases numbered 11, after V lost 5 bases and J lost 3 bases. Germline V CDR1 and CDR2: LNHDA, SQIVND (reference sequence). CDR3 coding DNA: TGTGCCAGTAGTCCCCGAACAGGACAGGGGGCACACTATGGCTACACCTTC. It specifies CASSPRTGQGAHYGYTF.

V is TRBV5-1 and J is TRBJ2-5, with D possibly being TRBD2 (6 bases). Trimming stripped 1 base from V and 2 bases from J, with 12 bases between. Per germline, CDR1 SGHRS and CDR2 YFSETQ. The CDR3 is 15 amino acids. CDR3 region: CASSLSWRGQETQYF. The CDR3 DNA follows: TGCGCCAGCAGCTTGTCTTGGCGGGGACAAGAGACCCAGTACTTC.

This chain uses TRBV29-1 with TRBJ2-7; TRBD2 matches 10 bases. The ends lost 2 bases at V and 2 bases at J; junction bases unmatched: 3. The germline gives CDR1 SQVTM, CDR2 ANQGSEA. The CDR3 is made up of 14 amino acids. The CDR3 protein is CSVEKSGGAYEQYF. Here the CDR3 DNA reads TGCAGCGTTGAAAAAAGCGGGGGGGCCTACGAGCAGTACTTC.

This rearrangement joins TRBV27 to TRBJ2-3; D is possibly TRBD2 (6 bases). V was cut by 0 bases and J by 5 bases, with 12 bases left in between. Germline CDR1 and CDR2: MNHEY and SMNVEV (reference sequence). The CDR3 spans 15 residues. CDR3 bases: TGTGCCAGCAGTTTATCAGGGCGGGGAGGAGATACGCAGTATTTT. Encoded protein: CASSLSGRGGDTQYF.

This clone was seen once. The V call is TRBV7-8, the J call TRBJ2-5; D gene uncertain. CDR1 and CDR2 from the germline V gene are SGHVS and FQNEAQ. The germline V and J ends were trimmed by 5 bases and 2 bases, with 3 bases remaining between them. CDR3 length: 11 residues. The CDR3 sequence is CASSPQETQYF. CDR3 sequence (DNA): TGTGCCAGCAGCCCACAAGAGACCCAGTACTTC.

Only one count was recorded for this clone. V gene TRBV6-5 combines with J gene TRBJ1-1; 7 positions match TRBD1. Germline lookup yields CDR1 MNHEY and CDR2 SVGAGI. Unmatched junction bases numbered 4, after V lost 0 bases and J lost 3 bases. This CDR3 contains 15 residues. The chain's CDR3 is CASSYSLQGHTEAFF. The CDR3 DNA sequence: TGTGCCAGCAGTTACTCATTACAGGGGCACACTGAAGCTTTCTTT.

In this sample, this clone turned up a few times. Written as DNA, the CDR3 is TGTGCCAGCAGTGGCCGAGGAGGTGACTATGGCTACACCTTC. Its protein product is CASSGRGGDYGYTF. The chain uses TRBV6-5 and TRBJ1-2; no reliable D call. CDR1 is MNHEY, CDR2 SVGAGI, per germline. CDR3 length: 14 residues. The ends were cut back, 5 bases at V and 3 bases at J, with 13 bases in the middle.

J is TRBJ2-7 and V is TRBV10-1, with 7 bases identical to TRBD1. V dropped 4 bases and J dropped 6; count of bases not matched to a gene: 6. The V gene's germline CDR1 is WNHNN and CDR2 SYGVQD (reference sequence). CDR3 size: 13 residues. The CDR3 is CASSVGTATEQYV. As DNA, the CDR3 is TGCGCCAGCAGTGTCGGGACAGCTACCGAGCAGTACGTC.

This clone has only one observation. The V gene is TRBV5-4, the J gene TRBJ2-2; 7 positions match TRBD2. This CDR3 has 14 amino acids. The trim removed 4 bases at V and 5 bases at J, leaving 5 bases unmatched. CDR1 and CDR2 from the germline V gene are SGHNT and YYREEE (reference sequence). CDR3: CASSQNSGTGELFF. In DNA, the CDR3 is TGTGCCAGCAGCCAGAATAGCGGGACCGGGGAGCTGTTTTTT.

CDR3 nucleotides: TGTGCCAGCTCACCACGACAAGCGGGGTCGTACAATGAGCAGTTCTTC. Residues: CASSPRQAGSYNEQFF. The V call is TRBV18, the J call TRBJ2-1; TRBD2 matches 7 bases. CDR1 and CDR2 (germline): KGHSH, LQKENI. J gave up 4 bases and V 1 base, and 7 bases lay outside the gene matches. The CDR3 has 16 residues.

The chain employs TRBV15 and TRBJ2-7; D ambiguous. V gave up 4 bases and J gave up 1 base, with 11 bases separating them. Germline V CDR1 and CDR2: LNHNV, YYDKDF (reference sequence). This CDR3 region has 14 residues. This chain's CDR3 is CATSTRSLSYEQYV. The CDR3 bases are TGTGCCACCAGCACGAGGTCGCTTTCCTACGAGCAGTACGTC.

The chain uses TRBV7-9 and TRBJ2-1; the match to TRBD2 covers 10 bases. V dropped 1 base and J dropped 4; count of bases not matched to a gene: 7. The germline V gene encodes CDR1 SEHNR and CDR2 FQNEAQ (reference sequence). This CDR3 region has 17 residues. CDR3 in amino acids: CASSLGTSGNLYNEQFF. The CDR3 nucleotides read TGTGCCAGCAGCTTAGGGACTAGCGGAAACCTTTACAATGAGCAGTTCTTC.

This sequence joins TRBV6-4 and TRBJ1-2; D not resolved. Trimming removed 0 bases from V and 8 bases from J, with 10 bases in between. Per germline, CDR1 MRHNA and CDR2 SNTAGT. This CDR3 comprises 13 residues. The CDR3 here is CASSDSEGGGYTF. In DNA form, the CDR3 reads TGTGCCAGCAGTGACTCGGAGGGCGGCGGCTACACCTTC.

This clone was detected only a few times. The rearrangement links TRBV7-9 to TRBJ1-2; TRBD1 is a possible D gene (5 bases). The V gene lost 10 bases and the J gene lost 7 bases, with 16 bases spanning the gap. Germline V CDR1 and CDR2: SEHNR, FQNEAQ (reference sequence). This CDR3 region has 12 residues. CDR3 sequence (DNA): TGTGCCATCTTACGAGGGGAGGCTGGCTACACCTTC. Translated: CAILRGEAGYTF.

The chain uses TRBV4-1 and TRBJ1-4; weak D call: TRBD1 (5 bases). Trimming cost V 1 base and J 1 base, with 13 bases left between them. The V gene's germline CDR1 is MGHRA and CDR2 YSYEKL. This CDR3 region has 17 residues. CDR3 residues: CASSQALVGGTNEKLFF. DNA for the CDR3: TGCGCCAGCAGCCAAGCCCTGGTGGGGGGAACTAATGAAAAACTGTTTTTT.

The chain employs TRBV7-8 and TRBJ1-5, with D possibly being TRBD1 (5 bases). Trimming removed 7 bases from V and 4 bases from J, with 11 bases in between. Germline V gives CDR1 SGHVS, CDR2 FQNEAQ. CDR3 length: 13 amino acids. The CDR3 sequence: CASTVGGNQPQHF. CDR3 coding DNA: TGTGCCAGCACGGTGGGGGGGAATCAGCCCCAGCATTTT.

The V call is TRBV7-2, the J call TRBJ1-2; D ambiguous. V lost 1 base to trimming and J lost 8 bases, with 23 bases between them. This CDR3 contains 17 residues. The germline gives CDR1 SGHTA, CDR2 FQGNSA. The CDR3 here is CASSLEGTGRRVAGYTF. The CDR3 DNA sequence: TGTGCCAGCAGCTTAGAAGGAACCGGCAGACGGGTGGCCGGCTACACCTTC.

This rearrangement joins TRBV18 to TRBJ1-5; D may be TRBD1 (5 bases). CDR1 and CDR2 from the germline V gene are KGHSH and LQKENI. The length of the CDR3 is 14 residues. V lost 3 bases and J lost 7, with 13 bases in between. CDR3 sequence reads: CASSPSRADQPQHF. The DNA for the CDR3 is TGTGCCAGCTCACCCTCCAGGGCGGACCAGCCCCAGCATTTT.

This CDR3 reads CASSVDRGNTEAFF. The DNA of the CDR3 is TGTGCCAGTAGTGTCGACAGGGGGAACACTGAAGCTTTCTTT. The rearrangement links TRBV19 to TRBJ1-1; 8 bases line up with TRBD1. J gave up 1 base and V 5 bases, and 3 bases lay outside the gene matches. The CDR3 sequence is 14 residues long. Germline values: CDR1 LNHDA, CDR2 SQIVND (reference sequence).

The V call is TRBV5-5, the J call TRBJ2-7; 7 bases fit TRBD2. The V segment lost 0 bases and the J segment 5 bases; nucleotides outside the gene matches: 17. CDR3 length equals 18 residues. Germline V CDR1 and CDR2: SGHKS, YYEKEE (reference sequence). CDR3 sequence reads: CASSLAPGMRGGANEQYF. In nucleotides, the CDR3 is TGTGCCAGCAGCTTGGCCCCCGGTATGCGGGGAGGGGCGAACGAGCAGTACTTC.

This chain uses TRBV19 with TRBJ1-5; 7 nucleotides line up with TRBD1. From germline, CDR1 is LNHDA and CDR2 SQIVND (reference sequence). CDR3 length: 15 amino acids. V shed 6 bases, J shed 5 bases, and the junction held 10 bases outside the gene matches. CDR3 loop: CASRSTGRRDQPQHF. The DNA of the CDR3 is TGTGCCAGTAGGTCGACAGGGAGAAGGGATCAGCCCCAGCATTTT.

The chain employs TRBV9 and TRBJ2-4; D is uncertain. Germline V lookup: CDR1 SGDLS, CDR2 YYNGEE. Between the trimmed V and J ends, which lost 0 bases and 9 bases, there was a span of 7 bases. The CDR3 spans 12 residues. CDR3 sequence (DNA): TGTGCCAGCAGCGTAGAAAACGGCATTCAGTACTTC. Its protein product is CASSVENGIQYF.

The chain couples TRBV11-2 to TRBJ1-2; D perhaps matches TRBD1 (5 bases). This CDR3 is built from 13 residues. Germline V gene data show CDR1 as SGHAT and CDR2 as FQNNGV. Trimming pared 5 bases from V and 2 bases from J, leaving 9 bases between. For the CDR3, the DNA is TGTGCCAGCAGCGTCGACAGAAACTATGGCTACACCTTC. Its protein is CASSVDRNYGYTF.

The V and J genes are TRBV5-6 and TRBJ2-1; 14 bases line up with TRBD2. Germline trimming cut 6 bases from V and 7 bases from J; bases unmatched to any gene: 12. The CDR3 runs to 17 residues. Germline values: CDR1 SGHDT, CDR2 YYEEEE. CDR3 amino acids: CASTQRLAGGPGNEQFF. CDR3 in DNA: TGTGCCAGCACGCAAAGACTAGCGGGAGGGCCGGGGAATGAGCAGTTCTTC.

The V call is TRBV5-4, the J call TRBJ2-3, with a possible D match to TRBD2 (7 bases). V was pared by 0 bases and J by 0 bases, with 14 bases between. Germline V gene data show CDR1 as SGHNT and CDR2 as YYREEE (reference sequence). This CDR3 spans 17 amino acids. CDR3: CASSLARGAFSTDTQYF. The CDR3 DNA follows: TGTGCCAGCAGCTTGGCCCGGGGGGCCTTTAGCACAGATACGCAGTATTTT. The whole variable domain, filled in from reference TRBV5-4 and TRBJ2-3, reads ETGVTQSPTHLIKTRGQQVTLRCSSQSGHNTVSWYQQALGQGPQFIFQYYREEENGRGNFPPRFSGLQFPNYSSELNVNALELDDSALYLCASSLARGAFSTDTQYFGPGTRLTVL.

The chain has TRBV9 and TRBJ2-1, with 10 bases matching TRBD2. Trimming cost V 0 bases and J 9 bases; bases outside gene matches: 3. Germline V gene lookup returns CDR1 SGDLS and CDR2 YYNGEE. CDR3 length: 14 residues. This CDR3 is CASSVVGTSVEQFF. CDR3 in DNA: TGTGCCAGCAGCGTAGTTGGGACTAGCGTTGAGCAGTTCTTC.